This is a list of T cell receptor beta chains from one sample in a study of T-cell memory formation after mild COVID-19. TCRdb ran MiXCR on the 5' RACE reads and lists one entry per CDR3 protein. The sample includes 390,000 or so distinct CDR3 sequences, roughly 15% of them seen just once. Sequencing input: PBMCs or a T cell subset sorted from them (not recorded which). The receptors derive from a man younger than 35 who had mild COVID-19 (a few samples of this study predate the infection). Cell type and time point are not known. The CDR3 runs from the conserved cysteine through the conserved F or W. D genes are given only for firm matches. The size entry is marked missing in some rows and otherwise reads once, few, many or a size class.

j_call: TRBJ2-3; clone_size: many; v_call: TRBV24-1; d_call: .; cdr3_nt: TGTGCCACCAGTGACGGGGACACAGATACGCAGTATTTT; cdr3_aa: CATSDGDTDTQYF
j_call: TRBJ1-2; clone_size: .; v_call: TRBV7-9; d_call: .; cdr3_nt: TGTGCCAGCAGCACTTACTCAGGCCAGAGTTTAGGTGGCTACACCTTC; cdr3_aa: CASSTYSGQSLGGYTF
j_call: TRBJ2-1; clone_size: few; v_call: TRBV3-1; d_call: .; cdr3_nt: TGTGCCAGCAGCCTAGATATTTATGAGCAGTTCTTC; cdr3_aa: CASSLDIYEQFF
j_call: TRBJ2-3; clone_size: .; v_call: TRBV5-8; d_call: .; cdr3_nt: TGTGCCAGCAGCTCCGGGACCCAGGTGGAAGATACGCAGTATTTT; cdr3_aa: CASSSGTQVEDTQYF
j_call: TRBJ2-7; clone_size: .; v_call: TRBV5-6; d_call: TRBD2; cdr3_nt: TGTGCCAGCAGGCGAGGCGGGGGGAGAGATTACGAGCAGTACTTC; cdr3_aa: CASRRGGGRDYEQYF
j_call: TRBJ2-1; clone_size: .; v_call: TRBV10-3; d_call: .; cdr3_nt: TGTGCCATCGGGGAACGGCAGGGGAATGAGCAGTTCTTC; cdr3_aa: CAIGERQGNEQFF
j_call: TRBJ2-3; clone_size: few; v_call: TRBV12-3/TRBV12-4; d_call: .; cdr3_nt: TGTGCCAGCAGTATCGGGTTGGCAGATACGCAGTATTTT; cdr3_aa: CASSIGLADTQYF
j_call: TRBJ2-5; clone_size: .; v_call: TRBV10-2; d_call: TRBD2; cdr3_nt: TGCGCCAGCAGGAAGCGGGGGTCATGGGAGACCCAGTACTTC; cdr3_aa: CASRKRGSWETQYF
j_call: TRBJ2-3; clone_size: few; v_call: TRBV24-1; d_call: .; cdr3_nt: TGTGCCACCAGTGATTTGCGGACAGATACGCAGTATTTT; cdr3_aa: CATSDLRTDTQYF
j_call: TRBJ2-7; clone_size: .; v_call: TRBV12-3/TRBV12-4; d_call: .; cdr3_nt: TGTGCCAGCAGCCGCACGGACGGCGAGCAGTACTTC; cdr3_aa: CASSRTDGEQYF
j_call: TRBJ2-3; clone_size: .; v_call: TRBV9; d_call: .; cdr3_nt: TGTGCCAGCAGCGTAGAGGGGTACACAGATACGCAGTATTTT; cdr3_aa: CASSVEGYTDTQYF
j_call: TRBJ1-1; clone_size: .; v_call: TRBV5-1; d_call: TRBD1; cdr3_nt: TGCGCCAGCAGCGAGGACAGGGGGAGTGGTCGAGCTTTCTTT; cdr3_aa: CASSEDRGSGRAFF
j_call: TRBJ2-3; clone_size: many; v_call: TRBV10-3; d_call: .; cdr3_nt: TGTGCCATCATGGGGGTTGCAGATACGCAGTATTTT; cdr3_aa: CAIMGVADTQYF
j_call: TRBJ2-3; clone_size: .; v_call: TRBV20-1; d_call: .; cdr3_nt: TGCAGTGCTGAAAAGGACGATTGGACAACAGATACGCAGTATTTT; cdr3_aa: CSAEKDDWTTDTQYF
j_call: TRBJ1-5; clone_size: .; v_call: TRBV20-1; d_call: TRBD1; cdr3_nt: TGCAGTGCGGAGACAGGGGTTTCGCAGCCCCAGCATTTT; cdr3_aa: CSAETGVSQPQHF
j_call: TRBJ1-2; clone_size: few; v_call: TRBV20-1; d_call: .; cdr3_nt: TGCAGTGCGGAGACGGGGGCACAGCCCTATGGCTACACCTTC; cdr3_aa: CSAETGAQPYGYTF
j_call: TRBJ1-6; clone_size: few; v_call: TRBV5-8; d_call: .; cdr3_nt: TGTGCCAGCAGCTTGGGTTGGAATTCACCCCTCCACTTT; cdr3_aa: CASSLGWNSPLHF
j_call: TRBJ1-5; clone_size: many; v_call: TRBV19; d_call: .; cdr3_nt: TGTGCCAGTAGTATAACGGAGAATCAGCCCCAGCATTTT; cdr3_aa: CASSITENQPQHF
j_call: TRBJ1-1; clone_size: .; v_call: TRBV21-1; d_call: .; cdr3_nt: TGTGCCAGCAGCGCCCGGCGGAGACTGGGGAACACTGAAGCTTTCTTT; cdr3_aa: CASSARRRLGNTEAFF
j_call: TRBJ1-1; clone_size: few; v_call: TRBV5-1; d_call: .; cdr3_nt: TGCGCCAGCAGCTCGGAGGGGGGGAACACTGAAGCTTTCTTT; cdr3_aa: CASSSEGGNTEAFF
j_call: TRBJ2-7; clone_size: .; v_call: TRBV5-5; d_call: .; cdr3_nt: TGTGCCAGCAGCCCGGTCGGGGAAAGAGGCTACGAGCAGTACTTC; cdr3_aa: CASSPVGERGYEQYF
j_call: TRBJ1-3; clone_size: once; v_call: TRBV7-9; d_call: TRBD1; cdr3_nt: TGTGCCAGCACCCGGGTAGGGGGCCGTGGAAACACCATATATTTT; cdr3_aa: CASTRVGGRGNTIYF
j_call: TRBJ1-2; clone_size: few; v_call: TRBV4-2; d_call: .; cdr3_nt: TGTGCCAGCAGCCCGGCACCTACTAACTATGGCTACACCTTC; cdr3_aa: CASSPAPTNYGYTF
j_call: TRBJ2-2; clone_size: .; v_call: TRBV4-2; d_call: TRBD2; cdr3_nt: TGTGCCAGCAGCCAAGGGGGGCTAGCGGGACTCACCGGGGAGCTGTTTTTT; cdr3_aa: CASSQGGLAGLTGELFF
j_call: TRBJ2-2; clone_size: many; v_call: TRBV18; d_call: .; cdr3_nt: TGTGCCAGCTCACCACTGCGGGGGAACACCGGGGAGCTGTTTTTT; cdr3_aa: CASSPLRGNTGELFF
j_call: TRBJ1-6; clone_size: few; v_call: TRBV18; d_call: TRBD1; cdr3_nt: TGTGCCAGCTCACCAGGGGGACAGGAAAATTCACCCCTCCACTTT; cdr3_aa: CASSPGGQENSPLHF
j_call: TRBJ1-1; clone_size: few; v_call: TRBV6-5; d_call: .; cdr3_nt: TGTGCCAGCAGTTACAAACTGGGGACCGGCCCTGAAGCTTTCTTT; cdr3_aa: CASSYKLGTGPEAFF
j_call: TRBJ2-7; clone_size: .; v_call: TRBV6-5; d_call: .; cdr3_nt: TGTGCCAGCAGTTCTCCAGAAAGATACGAGCAGTACTTC; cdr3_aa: CASSSPERYEQYF
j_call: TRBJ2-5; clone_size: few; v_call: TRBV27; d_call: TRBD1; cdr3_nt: TGTGCCAGCAGGCAGTGGGGCAGGGGGCAACAAGAGACCCAGTACTTC; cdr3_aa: CASRQWGRGQQETQYF
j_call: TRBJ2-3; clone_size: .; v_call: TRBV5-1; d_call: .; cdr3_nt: TGCGCCAGCAGACCCACGCCGGGGCCAGATACGCAGTATTTT; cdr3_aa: CASRPTPGPDTQYF
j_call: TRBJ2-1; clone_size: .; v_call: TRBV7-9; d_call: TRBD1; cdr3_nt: TGTGCCAGCACCATTCTGACAGGGGGTGAGCAGTTCTTC; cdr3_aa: CASTILTGGEQFF
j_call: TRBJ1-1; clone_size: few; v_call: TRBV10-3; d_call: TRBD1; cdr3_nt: TGTGCCATCAGCGCCCGTACCACAGGGGAGGCTTTCTTT; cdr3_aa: CAISARTTGEAFF
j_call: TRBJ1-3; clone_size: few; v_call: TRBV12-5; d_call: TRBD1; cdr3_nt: TGTGCTAGTGGTTTGGTATTAGGGGGCGAATATGAAAACACCATATATTTT; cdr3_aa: CASGLVLGGEYENTIYF
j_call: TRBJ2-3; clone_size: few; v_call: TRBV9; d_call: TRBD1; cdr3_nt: TGTGCCAGCAGCGTAGGGACAGGGTGGCCAGATACGCAGTATTTT; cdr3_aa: CASSVGTGWPDTQYF
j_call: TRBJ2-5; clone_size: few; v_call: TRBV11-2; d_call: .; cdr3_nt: TGTGCCAGCAGCTGGTGGGACGGGGGCCTGGAGACCCAGTACTTC; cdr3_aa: CASSWWDGGLETQYF
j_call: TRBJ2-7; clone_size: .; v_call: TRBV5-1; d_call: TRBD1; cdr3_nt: TGCGCCAGCAGCAAAGGGACAGGGGGCGGCGATGGGTACTTC; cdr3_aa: CASSKGTGGGDGYF
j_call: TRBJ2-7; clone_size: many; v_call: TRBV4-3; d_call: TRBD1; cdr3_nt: TGCGCCAGCAGCCAAGCCCCGGGACAGGGCTCCTACGAGCAGTACTTC; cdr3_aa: CASSQAPGQGSYEQYF
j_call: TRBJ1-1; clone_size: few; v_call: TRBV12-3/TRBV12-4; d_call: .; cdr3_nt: TGTGCCAGCAGTTTGCAGACTGAAGCTTTCTTT; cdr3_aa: CASSLQTEAFF
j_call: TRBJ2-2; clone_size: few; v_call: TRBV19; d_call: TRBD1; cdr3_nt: TGTGCCAGTAGTCCCCGGGACAGGGGACTAGTGGGCACCGGGGAGCTGTTTTTT; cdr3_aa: CASSPRDRGLVGTGELFF
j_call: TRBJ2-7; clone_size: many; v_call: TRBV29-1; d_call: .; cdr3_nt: TGCAGCGTTGGCTGGCGAGGGGACGAGCAGTACTTC; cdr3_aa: CSVGWRGDEQYF
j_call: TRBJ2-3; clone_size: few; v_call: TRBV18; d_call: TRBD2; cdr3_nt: TGTGCCAGCTCACCGAGTCTAGCGGGCTCTTTCACAGATACGCAGTATTTT; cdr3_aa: CASSPSLAGSFTDTQYF
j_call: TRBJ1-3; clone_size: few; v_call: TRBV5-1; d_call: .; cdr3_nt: TGCGCCAGCAGCTTCGGGATTAGCGTGGGAAACACCATATATTTT; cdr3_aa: CASSFGISVGNTIYF
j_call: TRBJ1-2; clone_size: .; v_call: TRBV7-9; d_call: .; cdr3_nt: TGTGCCAGCAGTGTAGGTGGGACCAACTATGGCTACACCTTC; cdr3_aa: CASSVGGTNYGYTF
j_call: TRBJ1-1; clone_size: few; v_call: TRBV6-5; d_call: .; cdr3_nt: TGTGCCAGCAGTTACAACGCGTACACTGAAGCTTTCTTT; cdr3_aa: CASSYNAYTEAFF
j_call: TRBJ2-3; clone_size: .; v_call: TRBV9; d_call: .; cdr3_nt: TGTGCCAGCAGCGTAGTTGAGTACACAGATACGCAGTATTTT; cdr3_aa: CASSVVEYTDTQYF
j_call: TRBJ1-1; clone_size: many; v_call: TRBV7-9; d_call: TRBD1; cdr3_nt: TGTGCCAGCAGTCGTGGGACAGGCACTGAAGCTTTCTTT; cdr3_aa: CASSRGTGTEAFF
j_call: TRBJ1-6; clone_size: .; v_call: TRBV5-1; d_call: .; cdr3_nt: TGCGCCAGCAGCTTACCACTTGATTATAATTCACCCCTCCACTTT; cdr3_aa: CASSLPLDYNSPLHF
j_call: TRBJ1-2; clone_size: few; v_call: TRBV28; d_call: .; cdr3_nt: TGTGCCAGCAGCGGACAGTTCTATGGCTACACCTTC; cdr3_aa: CASSGQFYGYTF
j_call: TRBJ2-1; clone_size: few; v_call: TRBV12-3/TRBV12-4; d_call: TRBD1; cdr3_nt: TGTGCCAGCAGGGAAGACAGGGTTGGGGGCAATGAGCAGTTCTTC; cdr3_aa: CASREDRVGGNEQFF
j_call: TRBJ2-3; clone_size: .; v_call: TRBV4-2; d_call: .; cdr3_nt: TGTGCCAGCAGCCAAGATCGACTAGAGGCAGATACGCAGTATTTT; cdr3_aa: CASSQDRLEADTQYF
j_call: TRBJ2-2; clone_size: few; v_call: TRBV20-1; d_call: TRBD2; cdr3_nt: TGCAGTGCTAGTCCCAGCGGGGTTGGGACCGGGGAGCTGTTTTTT; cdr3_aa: CSASPSGVGTGELFF
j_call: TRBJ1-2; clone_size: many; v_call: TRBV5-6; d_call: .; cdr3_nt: TGTGCCAGCAGCTTGTGGCAGAACGACTATGGCTACACCTTC; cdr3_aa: CASSLWQNDYGYTF
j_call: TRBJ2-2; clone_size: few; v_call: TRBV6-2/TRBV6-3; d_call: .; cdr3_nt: TGTGCCAGCAGCCTAACCCGACAGATCACCGGGGAGCTGTTTTTT; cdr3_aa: CASSLTRQITGELFF
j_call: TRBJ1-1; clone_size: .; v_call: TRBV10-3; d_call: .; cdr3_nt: TGTGCCATCACGTCAGGGAACACTGAAGCTTTCTTT; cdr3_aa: CAITSGNTEAFF
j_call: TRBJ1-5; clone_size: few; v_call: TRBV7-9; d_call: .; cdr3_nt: TGTGCCAGCAGCTTAGCCCGCCCGGCCGAAGGTGATCAGCCCCAGCATTTT; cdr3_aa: CASSLARPAEGDQPQHF
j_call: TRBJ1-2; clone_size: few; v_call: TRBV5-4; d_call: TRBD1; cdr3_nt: TGTGCCAGCAGCGGAGGAGGACAGGGGGGCTATGGCTACACCTTC; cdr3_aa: CASSGGGQGGYGYTF